This T cell receptor (beta chain) came from a study of cytomegalovirus exposure and HLA in healthy donors. Study in general: Prior work identified more than 90 million unique TCR beta sequences in some 180 million T cells. Membership in the Caucasian-associated ancestry cluster was found for approximately 85% of about 430 genotyped donors.

Everyone who donated was a healthy bone marrow donor. Study results and caveats: Earlier findings revealed that most TCR beta V segments proved productive either about 90% or about 30% of the time.

Use of 60 Vbeta and 13 Jbeta primers characterized the PCR. The assay was immunoSEQ multiplex PCR, and TCRdb's table has in-frame clones only and misses some. The sample lists more than 120,000 clones, over 65% seen once, with over 2.5% in the top ten. On this clone itself: The antigen is not known.

This CDR3 has 14 residues. V was trimmed by 4 bases and J by 4 bases, leaving 13 bases between them. CDR1 and CDR2 from the germline V gene are WNHNN and SYGVQD (reference sequence). This TCR was recovered from a male donor in good health and CMV-seronegative. V is TRBV10-1 and J is TRBJ2-5; D remains unclear. The sequenced sample was PBMCs. DNA for the CDR3: TGCGCCAGCAGTGGGCCTCGAAAAAGAGAGACCCAGTACTTC. Its protein is CASSGPRKRETQYF.